One sample yielded the 21 T cell receptor beta chains listed below, sequenced in a study of blood T cell repertoires in COVID-19. TCRdb's table, derived via immunoSEQ multiplex PCR, lists solely in-frame clones and lacks some. The sample includes approximately 250,000 clones, over 70% seen only once; the top ten take about 9.4%. Sequenced material: peripheral blood. The receptors come from a woman in her sixties or seventies with COVID-19, enrolled during active disease.

In its sample, this clone was seen once. V is TRBV7-3 and J is TRBJ1-2, with 10 nucleotides matching TRBD1. Unmatched junction bases numbered 12, after V lost 5 bases and J lost 6 bases. Germline V gene data show CDR1 as SGHTA and CDR2 as FQGTGA. There are 16 residues in the CDR3. The CDR3 DNA follows: TGTGCCAGCAGCCCACAGTATGCGACAGGGGGCCATGGCTACACCTTC. It codes for CASSPQYATGGHGYTF. The full variable domain, with the rest looked up from reference TRBV7-3 and TRBJ1-2, is GAGVSQTPSNKVTEKGKYVELRCDPISGHTALYWYRQSLGQGPEFLIYFQGTGAADDSGLPNDRFFAVRPEGSVSTLKIQRTERGDSAVYLCASSPQYATGGHGYTFGSGTRLTVV.

This chain links TRBV4-2 with TRBJ1-5; D is undetermined. Trimming removed 0 bases at V and 5 bases at J, with 14 bases between. The CDR3 runs 16 residues. Germline loops: CDR1 LGHNA, CDR2 YNFKEQ. This CDR3 reads CASSQDLGGKDQPQHF. CDR3 bases: TGTGCCAGCAGCCAAGATCTGGGAGGAAAGGATCAGCCCCAGCATTTT.

The CDR3 sequence: CASSLVLREGFTDTQYF. Here the CDR3 DNA reads TGCGCCAGCAGCTTGGTGTTGCGGGAGGGGTTCACAGATACGCAGTATTTT. This sequence joins TRBV5-1 and TRBJ2-3; 9 nucleotides match TRBD2. Germline assignment: CDR1 SGHRS and CDR2 YFSETQ. J was trimmed by 2 bases and V by 0 bases; bases with no gene match: 7. The CDR3 is 17 residues long. The whole variable domain, remainder taken from reference TRBV5-1 and TRBJ2-3, is KAGVTQTPRYLIKTRGQQVTLSCSPISGHRSVSWYQQTPGQGLQFLFEYFSETQRNKGNFPGRFSGRQFSNSRSEMNVSTLELGDSALYLCASSLVLREGFTDTQYFGPGTRLTVL.

The rearrangement uses TRBV20-1 and TRBJ2-5; 7 bases fit TRBD2. Germline CDR1 reads DFQATT; CDR2 reads SNEGSKA (reference sequence). CDR3 length: 14 residues. The J segment lost 4 bases and the V segment lost 3 bases, leaving 8 bases of the junction unmatched. Here the CDR3 reads CSASGAGVRETQYF. CDR3 in DNA: TGCAGTGCTAGTGGCGCGGGAGTAAGAGAGACCCAGTACTTC.

The J gene is TRBJ2-7, the V gene TRBV4-2; perhaps TRBD1 as D (6 bases). Germline loops: CDR1 LGHNA, CDR2 YNFKEQ. V lost 0 bases and J 0 bases, leaving 9 bases between the germline ends. The CDR3 spans 15 residues. The chain's CDR3 is CASSQEGGFSYEQYF. CDR3 nucleotide sequence: TGTGCCAGCAGCCAAGAAGGGGGATTCTCCTACGAGCAGTACTTC.

The rearrangement links TRBV29-1 to TRBJ2-7, with TRBD2 matching over 7 bases. The CDR3 sequence is 12 residues long. Per the germline V gene, CDR1 is SQVTM and CDR2 is ANQGSEA. V was clipped by 4 bases and J by 4 bases; unmatched bases: 4. The CDR3 DNA is TGCAGCGTTGGACTAGCTGATTACGAGCAGTACTTC. Its translation is CSVGLADYEQYF.

The V call is TRBV29-1, the J call TRBJ2-7; TRBD2 aligns across 9 bases. After removal of 4 bases from V and 2 bases from J, the junction contained 3 bases not matched to a gene. Germline V gives CDR1 SQVTM, CDR2 ANQGSEA. The CDR3 length is 13 residues. This CDR3 is CSVVSGRPYEQYF. CDR3 sequence (DNA): TGCAGCGTTGTCAGCGGGAGGCCCTACGAGCAGTACTTC.

This chain connects TRBV11-2 to TRBJ2-7; perhaps TRBD2 as D (6 bases). The CDR3 spans 12 residues. Germline V CDR1 and CDR2: SGHAT, FQNNGV. The V end lost 10 bases, the J end lost 2 bases, and 12 bases lay between the germline ends. The DNA for the CDR3 is TGTGCCACCCGGAGGGGTACCTACGAGCAGTACTTC. Translation: CATRRGTYEQYF.

The V call is TRBV5-1, the J call TRBJ2-1; D not resolved. Germline V lookup: CDR1 SGHRS, CDR2 YFSETQ. The CDR3 runs 12 residues. With 2 bases removed from V and 14 bases from J, the gap between germline ends came to 14 bases. The CDR3 region has the DNA TGCGCCAGCAGCTTAGGCGGTAATGCGAAGTTCTTC. This encodes CASSLGGNAKFF.

The V and J genes are TRBV24-1 and TRBJ2-5, with 8 bases identical to TRBD2. With V trimmed by 6 bases and J by 2 bases, 7 bases remained unmatched. Germline-derived CDR1 and CDR2 are KGHDR and SFDVKD. The CDR3 spans 15 residues. This CDR3 is CATSNGRVIQETQYF. CDR3 bases: TGTGCCACCAGTAACGGGAGGGTTATACAAGAGACCCAGTACTTC.

A note on this clone: This specimen includes other DNA sequences encoding the same CDR3. V is TRBV6-5 and J is TRBJ1-5; 8 nucleotides agree with TRBD1. V shed 2 bases, J shed 5 bases, and the junction held 8 bases outside the gene matches. CDR1 and CDR2 (germline): MNHEY, SVGAGI. CDR3 size: 16 residues. CDR3 sequence: CASSYLGTGLDQPQHF. CDR3 sequence (DNA): TGTGCCAGCAGTTACCTCGGGACAGGCTTAGATCAGCCCCAGCATTTT.

V gene TRBV14 combines with J gene TRBJ1-2; D remains unclear. The CDR3 sequence is 13 residues long. Germline CDR1 SGHDN, CDR2 FVKESK. Deletions cut 4 bases from V and 6 bases from J, with 12 bases between. CDR3 residues: CASSPNWGDGYTF. CDR3 DNA sequence: TGTGCCAGCAGCCCAAACTGGGGAGATGGCTACACCTTC.

The chain carries TRBV27 and TRBJ1-1, with 9 positions matching TRBD1. Trimming at V came to 4 bases and at J to 1 base, leaving 10 bases not matched to a gene. This CDR3 is 17 amino acids long. Germline CDR1 is MNHEY and CDR2 is SMNVEV (reference sequence). The CDR3 spells CASSSPGQGLKNTEAFF. The CDR3 bases are TGTGCCAGCAGTTCACCGGGACAGGGACTGAAGAACACTGAAGCTTTCTTT.

The chain recombines TRBV6-5 with TRBJ1-5, with 11 bases that match TRBD1. The CDR3 consists of 15 residues. From germline, CDR1 is MNHEY and CDR2 SVGAGI. V shed 6 bases and J 6 bases; nucleotides not matched to a gene: 7. The DNA for the CDR3 is TGTGCCAGCAGGCGGACAGGGGGCGAGAGTCAGCCCCAGCATTTT. It encodes CASRRTGGESQPQHF.

The rearrangement joins TRBV28 to TRBJ2-1; D may be TRBD2 (5 bases). Germline loops: CDR1 MDHEN, CDR2 SYDVKM. Trimming stripped 3 bases from V and 5 bases from J, with 14 bases between. The CDR3 contains 15 residues. CDR3 nucleotide sequence: TGTGCCAGCAGTTTTCCCGGACTGATCAACAATGAGCAGTTCTTC. Translation gives CASSFPGLINNEQFF.

V usage is TRBV7-9 and J usage is TRBJ2-3, with TRBD1 identical over 7 bases. Unmatched junction bases numbered 15, after V lost 5 bases and J lost 4 bases. The CDR3 runs to 17 residues. Looked up from germline, CDR1 is SEHNR and CDR2 is FQNEAQ (reference sequence). The CDR3 protein is CASSPGGRASVPDTQYF. Written as DNA, the CDR3 is TGTGCCAGCAGCCCAGGGGGTAGGGCCTCGGTGCCAGATACGCAGTATTTT.

CDR3 coding DNA: TGTGCCATCCCGGGACTAGCGATTTCGGAGACCCAGTACTTC. Residues: CAIPGLAISETQYF. V and J are TRBV19 and TRBJ2-5; 10 nucleotides match TRBD2. Germline loops: CDR1 LNHDA, CDR2 SQIVND (reference sequence). This CDR3 has 14 amino acids. V trimming: 10 bases; J trimming: 5 bases; junction bases outside the gene matches: 10.

The chain carries TRBV7-2 and TRBJ2-1; TRBD1 matches 8 bases. Germline V gene sequence: CDR1 SGHTA, CDR2 FQGNSA. V lost 5 bases, J lost 7 bases, and 7 bases stayed unmatched. This CDR3 region has 14 residues. CDR3 in DNA: TGTGCCAGCAGCCCACGGACAGGGTTAAATGAGCAGTTCTTC. Translating it yields CASSPRTGLNEQFF.

CDR3 sequence reads: CSVGGQGYAGYTF. CDR3 DNA: TGCAGCGTTGGGGGACAGGGTTACGCTGGCTACACCTTC. The gene calls are TRBV29-1 and TRBJ1-2; 9 bases line up with TRBD1. This CDR3 has 13 residues. Germline V gene lookup returns CDR1 SQVTM and CDR2 ANQGSEA. The V segment lost 4 bases and the J segment 7 bases; nucleotides outside the gene matches: 7.

This chain links TRBV18 with TRBJ2-1; D is ambiguous. This CDR3 has 13 amino acids. V gave up 1 base and J gave up 8 bases, with 9 bases separating them. Germline V CDR1 and CDR2: KGHSH, LQKENI. CDR3 in DNA: TGTGCCAGCTCACCACTTTCGTCAGATGAGCAGTTCTTC. Translated, it gives CASSPLSSDEQFF.

This chain links TRBV29-1 with TRBJ1-6; no clear D. Deletions cut 4 bases from V and 0 bases from J, with 4 bases between. Germline V gene lookup returns CDR1 SQVTM and CDR2 ANQGSEA. This CDR3 has 13 residues. The CDR3 sequence: CSVAVSYNSPLHF. The CDR3 region has the DNA TGCAGCGTTGCGGTCTCCTATAATTCACCCCTCCACTTT.